A selection of T cell receptor beta chains follows, all from one sample in a study of T cells expressing NK-cell markers. From the 5' RACE reads, TCRdb lists one entry per CDR3 protein and no DNA. Recorded here are about 390,000 distinct CDR3 sequences; the top ten clones represent about 10%. Input material: blood T cells: a sorted CD56 or NKG2C T cell subset, CD4+ or CD8+ T cells, or bulk PBMC T cells (not recorded which). These TCRs come from a woman aged 45-65 years in good health. The CDR3 runs from the conserved cysteine through the conserved F or W.

V gene,J gene,CDR3 protein
TRBV18,TRBJ1-2,CASSPMGVNYGYTF
TRBV4-1,TRBJ2-2,CASSQDVGGTGELFF
TRBV20-1,TRBJ2-2,CSARDVLKGTGELFF
TRBV9,TRBJ2-2,CASSVVGGRLAPENTGELFF
TRBV7-2,TRBJ1-3,CASSKVSSSGNTIYF
TRBV12-3/TRBV12-4,TRBJ2-7,CASSGTVAEQYF
TRBV5-1,TRBJ2-3,CASSWGLASSTDTQYF
TRBV5-1,TRBJ2-1,CASSLARVGLAGYNEQFF
TRBV4-1,TRBJ2-5,CASSRRDGILQETQYF
TRBV12-3/TRBV12-4,TRBJ2-2,CASINEAGELFF
TRBV3-1,TRBJ1-1,CASKTTGGNEAFF
TRBV5-1,TRBJ2-5,CASSLPGQTGGETQYF
TRBV6-6,TRBJ1-1,CASSRTQATLNTEAFF
TRBV14,TRBJ2-3,CASSQDAGWASPDTQYF
TRBV12-3/TRBV12-4,TRBJ2-1,CASTPYNNEQFF
TRBV24-1,TRBJ2-1,CATSDLRQGAYNEQFF
TRBV7-2,TRBJ2-2,CASSFSLGELFF
TRBV7-9,TRBJ1-2,CASRGVEQGWSDGYTF
TRBV6-5,TRBJ2-7,CASRGVSGLSYEQYF
TRBV12-3/TRBV12-4,TRBJ2-3,CASSLEGASTDTQYF
TRBV12-3/TRBV12-4,TRBJ2-7,CASRPTGVAGAGEQYF
TRBV25-1,TRBJ2-5,CASSAAGETQYF
TRBV24-1,TRBJ2-5,CATKAAGEGETQYF
TRBV20-1,TRBJ1-1,CSARPGQGSGAFF
TRBV29-1,TRBJ2-7,CSVERASGRAYEQYF
TRBV20-1,TRBJ2-1,CSANPTSGRIVEQFF
TRBV12-3/TRBV12-4,TRBJ2-1,CASSFSSRPRGDNEQFF
TRBV18,TRBJ2-1,CASSLQRETNEQFF
TRBV27,TRBJ2-3,CASSDRGNSDTQYF
TRBV11-2,TRBJ2-4,CASRTIRERRDIQYF
TRBV7-9,TRBJ2-7,CASSLLSGTLAYEQYF
TRBV10-2,TRBJ2-1,CASSGQGLGGGEQFF
TRBV5-1,TRBJ2-1,CASSLRLAERNEQFF
TRBV20-1,TRBJ2-3,CSARGLAGVVDTQYF
TRBV5-1,TRBJ2-2,CASSLLLSGGRGNTGELFF
TRBV20-1,TRBJ2-3,CSATGGEPQNTDTQYF
TRBV24-1,TRBJ1-5,CATSDLGSYQPQHF
TRBV7-2,TRBJ2-1,CASSSPGPGVGEQFF
TRBV6-5,TRBJ2-5,CASSPGGIAETQYF
TRBV10-3,TRBJ2-1,CAISGPGTIYNEQFF
TRBV7-9,TRBJ2-3,CASSLRGKELGPDTQYF
TRBV7-2,TRBJ2-1,CASTPRGTGYNEQFF